This T cell receptor beta chain is drawn from a study of blood T cells in healthy people across ages. A second about 6 to 12 cycle PCR used barcoded and J-beta primers. TCRdb independently ran MiXCR on the 5' RACE reads; one entry per CDR3 protein. The sample records about 800,000 distinct CDR3 sequences, more than 20% being singletons. This CDR3 region has 13 residues. The V gene lost 3 bases and the J gene lost 2 bases, with 9 bases spanning the gap. Germline-derived CDR1 and CDR2 are SQVTM and ANQGSEA. These same data were also listed under a study on T cells of mothers and their children. That report adds: Biologically related mothers and children overlapped slightly more than unrelated pairs, a non-significant difference.

The TCR sequence derives from a boy aged 5-17 years in good health. The sample was blood. The chain couples TRBV29-1 to TRBJ2-3; weak D call: TRBD1 (5 bases). The CDR3 region has the DNA TGCAGCGTTGACGACAGCCACACAGATACGCAGTATTTT. This translates into CSVDDSHTDTQYF.